This T cell receptor (beta chain) was sequenced during a study of CD8 T cells in ankylosing spondylitis. Overall study results and limits: Reportedly, matched ankylosing spondylitis synovial fluid was significantly enriched for disease-linked clones. A motif of 7 to 9 highly homologous TCR beta variants was seen as apparently characteristic of ankylosing spondylitis blood.

With respect to this clonotype: Antigen unknown.

Each CDR3 protein is one row after TCRdb ran MiXCR on the 5' RACE reads. The sample lists about 700,000 distinct CDR3 sequences; 15% to 20% were seen once. V gave up 0 bases and J gave up 9 bases, with 9 bases separating them. Germline-derived CDR1 and CDR2 are MNHNS and SASEGT. The CDR3 runs to 14 residues. The receptor comes from a male donor with ankylosing spondylitis. J is TRBJ1-6 and V is TRBV6-1, with D perhaps TRBD1 (6 bases). Sequenced: blood, either unsorted or a sorted T cell fraction (not recorded which). The CDR3 is CASSEARGASPLHF. DNA for the CDR3: TGTGCCAGCAGTGAAGCAAGGGGGGCTTCACCCCTCCACTTT.